This record concerns one TCR beta chain sequence. These data originate in a study of blood T cell repertoires in COVID-19. Overall study: Sources were T cells, B-cell-depleted T cells, or PBMCs; the material itself was cDNA or gDNA.

Data came from immunoSEQ multiplex PCR; TCRdb stores just in-frame clones and leaves some out. The sample holds hundreds of thousands of clones; approximately 85% are singletons and the top ten take 4.5% to 6%. V was cut by 5 bases and J by 2 bases, with 16 bases left in between. In germline, CDR1 is MNHEY, CDR2 SVGAGI. The CDR3 is 15 residues long. V and J are TRBV6-5 and TRBJ2-7, with D possibly matching TRBD2 (6 bases). Source material: peripheral blood. The receptor was derived from a man aged 45-60 years with COVID-19, enrolled during active disease. The CDR3 is CASSPRGSGAYEQYF. The CDR3 DNA is TGTGCCAGCAGTCCCCGGGGGTCCGGGGCCTACGAGCAGTACTTC.